A single sample gave rise to the 29 T cell receptor beta chains below, sequenced in a study of technical replicates of blood from a few donors listed by TCRdb under 2017. The method was the immunoSEQ multiplex PCR assay. Drawn from immuneACCESS, this table holds only the in-frame rearrangements with V and J called that TCRdb kept. Clones are partly lost; checked studies trace under half to an unresolved V gene and leave the rest unexplained. Counted in this sample were around 68,000 clones; 95% to 98% of them appeared once. The ten largest account for over 0.2% of the sample. The sequenced sample was T cells isolated from PBMCs. The origin of the receptors is a human donor in good health.

This chain connects TRBV5-1 to TRBJ2-3; 9 bases agree with TRBD1. V was pared by 5 bases and J by 2 bases, with 6 bases of the junction left unmatched. The CDR3 length is 15 residues. The germline V gene encodes CDR1 SGHRS and CDR2 YFSETQ. The CDR3, as DNA: TGCGCCAGCAGGAAGGGACAGGGTATCACAGATACGCAGTATTTT. It encodes CASRKGQGITDTQYF.

The chain joins TRBV6-5 to TRBJ1-2; 8 positions match TRBD1. Per the germline V gene, CDR1 is MNHEY and CDR2 is SVGAGI. The V gene end was trimmed by 5 bases and the J gene end by 4 bases; junction bases not matched to a gene: 9. This CDR3 is 15 amino acids long. CDR3 region: CASSPGQGNFYGYTF. CDR3 in DNA: TGTGCCAGCAGTCCCGGACAGGGAAACTTCTATGGCTACACCTTC.

This sequence joins TRBV2 and TRBJ2-7, with 7 nucleotides matching TRBD1. V dropped 5 bases and J dropped 4; count of bases not matched to a gene: 2. Germline values: CDR1 SNHLY, CDR2 FYNNEI. The CDR3 covers 12 residues. DNA for the CDR3: TGTGCCAGCAGTTCACAGGGGTACGAGCAGTACTTC. As protein: CASSSQGYEQYF.

The chain couples TRBV6-5 to TRBJ1-2; a weak D match, TRBD1 (6 bases). Trimming removed 2 bases from V and 4 bases from J, with 11 bases in between. From germline, CDR1 is MNHEY and CDR2 SVGAGI. This CDR3 is built from 14 residues. The CDR3 DNA reads TGTGCCAGCAGTTACCAGGACAGTTTCTATGGCTACACCTTC. Amino acid sequence: CASSYQDSFYGYTF.

The V call is TRBV6-6, the J call TRBJ1-1; TRBD1 agrees at 8 bases. Germline V CDR1 and CDR2: MNHNY, SVGAGI (reference sequence). The ends lost 6 bases at V and 5 bases at J; junction bases unmatched: 5. This CDR3 is 13 amino acids long. The CDR3 sequence: CASSSGGWTEAFF. The DNA of the CDR3 is TGTGCCAGCAGCTCAGGGGGCTGGACTGAAGCTTTCTTT.

V and J are TRBV7-9 and TRBJ2-7; TRBD1 might be the D (6 bases). There are 13 residues in the CDR3. The V and J ends lost 4 bases and 3 bases respectively, with 10 bases between them. From germline, CDR1 is SEHNR and CDR2 FQNEAQ (reference sequence). Here the CDR3 DNA reads TGTGCCAGCAGCTGGGGACAAGTCTACGAGCAGTACTTC. The encoded protein is CASSWGQVYEQYF.

The rearrangement joins TRBV4-1 to TRBJ2-5; no clear D gene. In germline, CDR1 is MGHRA, CDR2 YSYEKL. This CDR3 has 14 residues. V shed 2 bases and J shed 2 bases, with 9 bases lying between them. The CDR3 DNA sequence: TGCGCCAGCAGCCAACGTAGAATACAAGAGACCCAGTACTTC. As protein: CASSQRRIQETQYF.

The rearrangement joins TRBV9 to TRBJ2-1; D remains ambiguous. The CDR3 covers 13 residues. V lost 0 bases and J 7 bases, leaving 8 bases between the germline ends. The germline V gene encodes CDR1 SGDLS and CDR2 YYNGEE. The CDR3 bases are TGTGCCAGCAGCGTAGGCGCGAAGAATGAGCAGTTCTTC. Encoded protein: CASSVGAKNEQFF.

Details on this clone: Germline is not matched at one junction end, which may reflect a read error. The rearrangement links TRBV7-7 to TRBJ1-3; no reliable D call. Germline-derived CDR1 and CDR2 are SSHAT and FNYEAQ (reference sequence). The CDR3 is made up of 16 amino acids. The CDR3 loop is CASSLDTSFVRNTIYF. As DNA, the CDR3 is TGTGCTAGCAGCTTAGACACCTCGTTTGTAAGAAACACCATATATTTT.

This chain uses TRBV4-3 with TRBJ2-7; TRBD1 matches 8 bases. With 4 bases clipped from V and 5 bases from J, the junction kept 4 bases outside the gene matches. This CDR3 region has 13 residues. Germline CDR1 reads LGHNA; CDR2 reads YSLEER. In DNA, the CDR3 is TGCGCCAGCAGCCCGGGCAGGGGGCACGAGCAGTACTTC. Its translation is CASSPGRGHEQYF.

The V call is TRBV28, the J call TRBJ1-2, with TRBD1 as a possible D gene (5 bases). CDR3 length equals 11 residues. CDR1 is MDHEN and CDR2 is SYDVKM in the germline V gene. V was shortened by 8 bases and J by 1 base, with 5 bases between the two germline ends. The CDR3 reads CASDSNYGYTF. The CDR3 region has the DNA TGTGCCAGCGACAGTAACTATGGCTACACCTTC.

In its sample, this clone was seen once. The V gene is TRBV29-1, the J gene TRBJ2-7, with D possibly matching TRBD2 (6 bases). The J call could be wrong; TRBJ2-5 is a better fit for the DNA end. The CDR3 consists of 14 residues. Per the germline V gene, CDR1 is SQVTM and CDR2 is ANQGSEA. The CDR3 nucleotides read TGCAGCGTTGAAGATCGTGCTAGCGTAGAGACCCAGTACTTC. Translating it yields CSVEDRASVETQYF.

CDR3 coding DNA: TGCGCCAGCAGCTTGAATGGGGCTTATAGCAATCAGCCCCAGCATTTT. Amino acid sequence: CASSLNGAYSNQPQHF. The genes are TRBV5-1 and TRBJ1-5; weak D call: TRBD1 (5 bases). In germline, CDR1 is SGHRS, CDR2 YFSETQ. With 1 base removed from V and 0 bases from J, the gap between germline ends came to 11 bases. The CDR3 is 16 amino acids.

The CDR3: CASSPGTGSNTEAFF. The CDR3 coding sequence is TGTGCCAGCTCACCGGGTACAGGGTCGAACACTGAAGCTTTCTTT. The chain uses TRBV18 and TRBJ1-1, with D possibly being TRBD1 (6 bases). V was clipped by 3 bases and J by 1 base, with 12 bases between them. This CDR3 has 15 residues. Looked up from germline, CDR1 is KGHSH and CDR2 is LQKENI.

The chain has TRBV5-1 and TRBJ1-1; 7 bases align to TRBD1. CDR1 is SGHRS and CDR2 is YFSETQ in the germline V gene. The CDR3 is made up of 13 amino acids. J was trimmed by 10 bases and V by 0 bases; bases with no gene match: 6. The CDR3 reads CASSLDLRDRAFF. CDR3 coding DNA: TGCGCCAGCAGCTTGGACTTGCGGGACAGAGCTTTCTTT.

J is TRBJ1-3 and V is TRBV5-1, with D perhaps TRBD1 (6 bases). The germline gives CDR1 SGHRS, CDR2 YFSETQ. The V and J ends lost 2 bases and 2 bases respectively, with 14 bases between them. CDR3 length equals 16 residues. This CDR3 is CASSLTGNEAGNTIYF. In DNA form, the CDR3 reads TGCGCCAGCAGCTTAACAGGGAACGAGGCTGGAAACACCATATATTTT. Using reference TRBV5-1 and TRBJ1-3 for the parts outside the CDR3, the full variable domain is KAGVTQTPRYLIKTRGQQVTLSCSPISGHRSVSWYQQTPGQGLQFLFEYFSETQRNKGNFPGRFSGRQFSNSRSEMNVSTLELGDSALYLCASSLTGNEAGNTIYFGEGSWLTVV.

The chain has TRBV27 and TRBJ2-1; 16 bases agree with TRBD2. This CDR3 has 19 amino acids. Germline V gives CDR1 MNHEY, CDR2 SMNVEV (reference sequence). With 5 bases clipped from V and 2 bases from J, the junction kept 9 bases outside the gene matches. The CDR3: CASSHNPGLAGGTYNEQFF. The CDR3 DNA reads as TGTGCCAGCAGTCACAATCCGGGACTAGCGGGAGGGACCTACAATGAGCAGTTCTTC.

V usage is TRBV28 and J usage is TRBJ2-3; D is unclear. The CDR3 consists of 14 residues. Looked up from germline, CDR1 is MDHEN and CDR2 is SYDVKM. V lost 2 bases and J lost 2, with 8 bases in between. CDR3 in amino acids: CASSLTITTDTQYF. CDR3 coding DNA: TGTGCCAGCAGTTTAACTATAACCACAGATACGCAGTATTTT.

As concerns this clone: The junction departs from the called germline gene at one end, perhaps through a read error. V is TRBV20-1 and J is TRBJ2-1, with TRBD1 matching over 8 bases. There are 11 residues in the CDR3. Germline V gene data show CDR1 as DFQATT and CDR2 as SNEGSKA (reference sequence). CDR3 sequence: CSARGQAERFF. CDR3 DNA: TGCAGTGCTAGGGGACAGGCCGAGCGGTTCTTC.

The rearrangement uses TRBV7-6 and TRBJ2-7, with no clear D. CDR1 is SGHVS, CDR2 FNYEAQ, per germline. This CDR3 comprises 13 residues. Trimming took off 5 bases at V and 6 bases at J, with 14 bases between the two ends. The CDR3 sequence: CASSRKLGFEQYF. In DNA, the CDR3 is TGTGCCAGCAGCCGCAAATTGGGCTTCGAGCAGTACTTC.

This chain links TRBV7-2 with TRBJ2-3, with TRBD2 matching over 7 bases. V was clipped by 0 bases and J by 3 bases; unmatched bases: 0. The CDR3 runs 14 residues. Germline-derived CDR1 and CDR2 are SGHTA and FQGNSA. CDR3 DNA sequence: TGTGCCAGCAGCTTAGCTAGCGGGACAGATACGCAGTATTTT. Amino acid sequence: CASSLASGTDTQYF.

The genes are TRBV7-3 and TRBJ2-1; 13 positions agree with TRBD2. CDR1 is SGHTA, CDR2 FQGTGA, per germline. The ends lost 3 bases at V and 5 bases at J; junction bases unmatched: 4. The length of the CDR3 is 16 residues. CDR3 DNA sequence: TGTGCCAGCAGCTTGGGACTAGCGGGATGGGACAATGAGCAGTTCTTC. Its protein product is CASSLGLAGWDNEQFF.

The chain joins TRBV2 to TRBJ1-1; unclear D gene. The CDR3 has 10 amino acids. Germline V gene sequence: CDR1 SNHLY, CDR2 FYNNEI. V lost 10 bases and J 10 bases, leaving 13 bases between the germline ends. CDR3 region: CATRRGRAFF. The CDR3 nucleotides read TGTGCCACTCGCCGGGGTAGAGCTTTCTTT.

J is TRBJ2-1 and V is TRBV9; TRBD2 matches at 9 bases. Germline CDR1 is SGDLS and CDR2 is YYNGEE. The length of the CDR3 is 15 residues. V was pared by 0 bases and J by 7 bases, with 5 bases of the junction left unmatched. The CDR3 protein is CASSVGLAGKNEQFF. The DNA of the CDR3 is TGTGCCAGCAGCGTAGGCCTAGCGGGAAAGAATGAGCAGTTCTTC.

The chain has TRBV7-8 and TRBJ1-2, with 7 bases identical to TRBD1. The V gene's germline CDR1 is SGHVS and CDR2 FQNEAQ. This CDR3 is built from 13 residues. Losses at the gene ends were 1 base for V and 7 bases for J; bases not matched to a gene: 3. Written as DNA, the CDR3 is TGTGCCAGCAGCTTAGGGGGACAGCGTGGCTACACCTTC. Translating gives CASSLGGQRGYTF.

The table lists this clone with a count of one. The chain has TRBV27 and TRBJ2-1; no clear D gene. This CDR3 contains 17 residues. Trimming took 0 bases from V and 0 from J, leaving 12 bases between them. Germline lookup yields CDR1 MNHEY and CDR2 SMNVEV (reference sequence). The CDR3 spells CASSLSPRYSSYNEQFF. DNA for the CDR3: TGTGCCAGCAGTTTATCCCCCCGATATAGCTCCTACAATGAGCAGTTCTTC.

The gene calls are TRBV7-2 and TRBJ2-3; D possibly corresponds to TRBD2 (6 bases). Trimming shortened V by 5 bases and J by 2 bases, and 11 bases separated the two germline ends. The CDR3 is 14 amino acids. Germline assignment: CDR1 SGHTA and CDR2 FQGNSA. The CDR3 region has the DNA TGTGCCAGCAGCGATAGCGGTAACACAGATACGCAGTATTTT. Translation: CASSDSGNTDTQYF.

This clone was seen a few times. The chain carries TRBV19 and TRBJ1-3; D gene uncertain. V lost 5 bases to trimming and J lost 2 bases, with 7 bases between them. CDR3 length equals 13 residues. Germline values: CDR1 LNHDA, CDR2 SQIVND (reference sequence). The CDR3 reads CASSPVPGNTIYF. The CDR3 DNA reads TGTGCCAGTAGTCCGGTCCCTGGAAACACCATATATTTT.

V is TRBV15 and J is TRBJ2-6; D possibly corresponds to TRBD2 (6 bases). Germline CDR1 and CDR2: LNHNV and YYDKDF (reference sequence). The germline V and J ends were trimmed by 5 bases and 4 bases, with 12 bases remaining between them. The CDR3 contains 15 residues. The CDR3 DNA reads as TGTGCCACCAGCGTGGGCGGGGAAGGGGCCAACGTCCTGACTTTC. Encoded protein: CATSVGGEGANVLTF.